The 11 T cell receptor beta chains below come from one sample, sequenced in a study of control samples from healthy donors and cancer patients. Using immunoSEQ multiplex PCR, the repertoire was profiled, and TCRdb retains in-frame clones only, with some absent. The sample has 150,000 or so clones, about 94% seen once. The source material was blood. These receptors came from a woman aged 25 to 45 in good health.

The sample holds one count of this clone. The chain uses TRBV5-1 and TRBJ2-7; D gene uncertain. The germline CDR1 and CDR2 sequences are SGHRS and YFSETQ. The CDR3 has 15 residues. V lost 4 bases and J 3 bases, leaving 17 bases between the germline ends. The CDR3 spells CASSPTLNSNYEQYF. DNA of the CDR3: TGCGCCAGCAGCCCAACGCTTAACAGTAACTACGAGCAGTACTTC.

This chain uses TRBV30 with TRBJ1-2, with TRBD1 identical over 9 bases. J was trimmed by 3 bases and V by 5 bases; bases with no gene match: 10. Germline V gene data show CDR1 as GTSNPN and CDR2 as SVGIG (reference sequence). This CDR3 comprises 15 residues. CDR3 coding DNA: TGTGCCTGGCGGGCCACAGGGGGCGCTGACTATGGCTACACCTTC. Amino acids: CAWRATGGADYGYTF.

The chain combines TRBV5-1 with TRBJ2-5; 11 positions match TRBD2. J gave up 4 bases and V 3 bases, and 2 bases lay outside the gene matches. This CDR3 comprises 14 residues. Germline CDR1 reads SGHRS; CDR2 reads YFSETQ. Here the CDR3 reads CASSYGLAGETQYF. The CDR3 coding sequence is TGCGCCAGCAGCTACGGACTAGCGGGAGAGACCCAGTACTTC.

The rearrangement joins TRBV5-1 to TRBJ2-3; a weak D match, TRBD2 (5 bases). This CDR3 is 12 amino acids long. Germline V gene lookup returns CDR1 SGHRS and CDR2 YFSETQ. The ends were cut back, 1 base at V and 9 bases at J, with 9 bases in the middle. The CDR3: CASSLTRETQYF. DNA of the CDR3: TGCGCCAGCAGCTTGACTAGGGAAACGCAGTATTTT.

The CDR3 sequence: CASSLVRDLSGAYEQYF. The CDR3 nucleotides are TGTGCCAGCAGCTTGGTCCGGGACCTTTCTGGTGCCTACGAGCAGTACTTC. The chain couples TRBV5-6 to TRBJ2-7; D may be TRBD1 or TRBD2 (5 bases each). Germline-derived CDR1 and CDR2 are SGHDT and YYEEEE. V lost 0 bases and J lost 2, with 18 bases in between. This CDR3 spans 17 amino acids. The variable domain in full, completed from reference TRBV5-6 and TRBJ2-7, reads DAGVTQSPTHLIKTRGQQVTLRCSPKSGHDTVSWYQQALGQGPQFIFQYYEEEERQRGNFPDRFSGHQFPNYSSELNVNALLLGDSALYLCASSLVRDLSGAYEQYFGPGTRLTVT.

The chain is built from TRBV11-2 and TRBJ2-1; 9 bases are shared with TRBD1. The V gene end was trimmed by 6 bases and the J gene end by 4 bases; junction bases not matched to a gene: 7. The CDR3 has 15 amino acids. Germline V gene sequence: CDR1 SGHAT, CDR2 FQNNGV. The CDR3 protein is CASRPNRGRYNEQFF. The CDR3 DNA reads as TGTGCCAGCAGACCAAACAGGGGGCGGTACAATGAGCAGTTCTTC.

The V gene is TRBV21-1, the J gene TRBJ2-1; TRBD2 is the table's D call, not checked against the DNA. TRBV21-1 constitutes a pseudogene. The CDR3 is 16 amino acids. CDR3 bases: TGTGCCAGCAGCAAAGAGGGACTAGCGGGAGAAAATGAGCAGTTCTTC. This encodes CASSKEGLAGENEQFF.

The chain is built from TRBV30 and TRBJ2-7; no clear D gene. Germline-derived CDR1 and CDR2 are GTSNPN and SVGIG (reference sequence). The CDR3 totals 14 residues. V lost 1 base and J lost 0, with 10 bases in between. The chain's CDR3 is CAWSGTLSSYEQYF. The CDR3, as DNA: TGTGCCTGGAGTGGAACACTTAGCTCCTACGAGCAGTACTTC.

The chain has TRBV11-2 and TRBJ2-7; 11 positions agree with TRBD2. This CDR3 spans 17 amino acids. Germline loops: CDR1 SGHAT, CDR2 FQNNGV. With 1 base clipped from V and 2 bases from J, the junction kept 7 bases outside the gene matches. The DNA for the CDR3 is TGTGCCAGCAGCTTAGTCTCGGGACTAGCGGAGACCTACGAGCAGTACTTC. Translated: CASSLVSGLAETYEQYF.

The CDR3 protein is CSASRSRSYNEQFF. The CDR3 DNA reads as TGCAGTGCTAGTCGGAGCCGATCCTACAATGAGCAGTTCTTC. The chain has TRBV20-1 and TRBJ2-1, with D uncertain. Germline V gives CDR1 DFQATT, CDR2 SNEGSKA (reference sequence). Trimming took 3 bases from V and 1 from J, leaving 10 bases between them. CDR3 length: 14 residues.

The chain combines TRBV4-3 with TRBJ2-2, with 7 bases that match TRBD1. This CDR3 is built from 15 residues. Germline V gene lookup returns CDR1 LGHNA and CDR2 YSLEER. V lost 5 bases and J lost 7; bases outside the gene matches: 10. The CDR3 DNA reads as TGCGCCAGCAGCTATCGACAGGGTGGAGGCGGGGAGCTGTTTTTT. Residues: CASSYRQGGGGELFF.